The 30 T cell receptor beta chains given below trace back to one sample, sequenced in a study of cytomegalovirus exposure and HLA in healthy donors. The primer mix had 60 Vbeta and 13 Jbeta primers. Clones were sequenced by immunoSEQ multiplex PCR, and TCRdb holds only the in-frame ones, with some missing. The sample yields about 210,000 clones, 75% to 90% seen once. Sequenced input: PBMCs. These receptors came from a boy aged 2-9 years in good health and CMV-seronegative.

The chain couples TRBV28 to TRBJ1-1; maybe TRBD1 (6 bases). This CDR3 contains 14 residues. Germline assignment: CDR1 MDHEN and CDR2 SYDVKM. Trimming cost V 5 bases and J 6 bases, with 16 bases left between them. Written as DNA, the CDR3 is TGTGCCAGCAGTATCCGGGACATCAGGTCTGAAGCTTTCTTT. As protein: CASSIRDIRSEAFF.

This clone came up a few times. In the same sample, other DNA sequences code for this CDR3. This chain connects TRBV20-1 to TRBJ2-5; tentative D call: TRBD2 (6 bases). Looked up from germline, CDR1 is DFQATT and CDR2 is SNEGSKA (reference sequence). CDR3 length equals 11 residues. Trimming pared 6 bases from V and 4 bases from J, leaving 9 bases between. The CDR3 sequence is CSARRGETQYF. CDR3 nucleotides: TGCAGTGCCAGGAGGGGAGAGACCCAGTACTTC.

The chain has TRBV7-9 and TRBJ1-3; maybe TRBD1 (5 bases). V was trimmed by 8 bases and J by 3 bases, leaving 14 bases between them. CDR1 is SEHNR and CDR2 is FQNEAQ in the germline V gene (reference sequence). The CDR3 sequence is 14 residues long. CDR3 protein: CASGGGEVGNTIYF. CDR3 nucleotide sequence: TGTGCCAGCGGGGGAGGGGAAGTTGGAAACACCATATATTTT.

The V gene is TRBV7-3, the J gene TRBJ1-1; D might be TRBD1 (6 bases). The CDR3 runs to 14 residues. Looked up from germline, CDR1 is SGHTA and CDR2 is FQGTGA. The ends were cut back, 5 bases at V and 5 bases at J, with 15 bases in the middle. The CDR3 is CASSLQGIDTEAFF. For the CDR3, the DNA is TGTGCCAGCAGCCTCCAGGGGATTGATACTGAAGCTTTCTTT.

This clone was detected only a few times. The chain carries TRBV5-4 and TRBJ2-6; tentative D call: TRBD2 (6 bases). Germline loops: CDR1 SGHNT, CDR2 YYREEE (reference sequence). The length of the CDR3 is 17 residues. The V and J ends lost 3 bases and 1 base respectively, with 14 bases between them. The CDR3 bases are TGTGCCAGCAGCTCTCTTGGCGGGAATTCTGGGGCCAACGTCCTGACTTTC. Residues: CASSSLGGNSGANVLTF.

The gene calls are TRBV4-1 and TRBJ2-2; 15 positions agree with TRBD2. The CDR3 runs 19 residues. The ends lost 5 bases at V and 4 bases at J; junction bases unmatched: 11. In germline, CDR1 is MGHRA, CDR2 YSYEKL. The CDR3 loop is CASSVRTSGGAGGTGELFF. The DNA for the CDR3 is TGCGCCAGCAGCGTTCGGACTAGCGGGGGGGCCGGAGGCACCGGGGAGCTGTTTTTT.

The V and J genes are TRBV2 and TRBJ2-2, with unresolved D. The ends were cut back, 7 bases at V and 1 base at J, with 7 bases in the middle. The CDR3 totals 13 residues. The germline V gene encodes CDR1 SNHLY and CDR2 FYNNEI. CDR3 bases: TGTGCCAGCAAAAACAGGAACACCGGGGAGCTGTTTTTT. This translates into CASKNRNTGELFF.

V is TRBV30 and J is TRBJ2-7; D possibly corresponds to TRBD1 (5 bases). Trimming pared 0 bases from V and 3 bases from J, leaving 9 bases between. Germline CDR1 and CDR2: GTSNPN and SVGIG (reference sequence). The CDR3 has 13 amino acids. The CDR3 nucleotides are TGTGCCTGGAGTGTTGGGCAGGGCTACGAGCAGTACTTC. The encoded protein is CAWSVGQGYEQYF.

The V call is TRBV6-1, the J call TRBJ2-1, with 7 bases identical to TRBD1. The CDR3 extends over 15 amino acids. From germline, CDR1 is MNHNS and CDR2 SASEGT. The V segment lost 7 bases and the J segment 0 bases; nucleotides outside the gene matches: 6. CDR3 sequence reads: CASIADRASYNEQFF. CDR3 DNA: TGTGCCAGCATTGCCGACAGGGCCTCCTACAATGAGCAGTTCTTC.

The V and J genes are TRBV2 and TRBJ2-3; the D gene is possibly TRBD2 (6 bases). Trimming left V 5 bases short and J 2 bases short, with 17 bases between. Germline CDR1 reads SNHLY; CDR2 reads FYNNEI. The CDR3 totals 16 residues. The CDR3, as DNA: TGTGCCAGCAGTCAGGAGGGGCCCGGCGCCACAGATACGCAGTATTTT. As protein: CASSQEGPGATDTQYF.

The rearrangement uses TRBV19 and TRBJ1-3; D not resolved. Trimming pared 3 bases from V and 6 bases from J, leaving 12 bases between. This CDR3 has 14 residues. Germline V gene sequence: CDR1 LNHDA, CDR2 SQIVND (reference sequence). The CDR3 spells CASSMDGEENTIYF. Here the CDR3 DNA reads TGTGCCAGTAGTATGGACGGGGAGGAAAACACCATATATTTT.

In its sample, this clone was seen a few times. The chain is built from TRBV11-2 and TRBJ1-3, with D perhaps matching TRBD1 (6 bases). Germline V gives CDR1 SGHAT, CDR2 FQNNGV. V lost 0 bases, J lost 8 bases, and 14 bases lay in between. CDR3 length: 15 amino acids. The CDR3 protein is CASSLDRQVVDTIYF. The CDR3 nucleotides are TGTGCCAGCAGCTTAGACCGACAGGTAGTGGACACCATATATTTT.

This chain uses TRBV19 with TRBJ1-5; no firm D call. Germline assignment: CDR1 LNHDA and CDR2 SQIVND (reference sequence). The CDR3 length is 13 residues. V lost 3 bases to trimming and J lost 4 bases, with 7 bases between them. The DNA of the CDR3 is TGTGCCAGTAGTATTGACACGAATCAGCCCCAGCATTTT. Translating it yields CASSIDTNQPQHF.

This clone has more than one count but fewer than ten. The chain is built from TRBV6-6 and TRBJ1-5; 8 bases are shared with TRBD1. The ends lost 2 bases at V and 2 bases at J; junction bases unmatched: 5. The CDR3 has 16 amino acids. Germline V gene data show CDR1 as MNHNY and CDR2 as SVGAGI (reference sequence). As DNA, the CDR3 is TGTGCCAGCAGTTACACCTGGGGACAGGGCAATCAGCCCCAGCATTTT. Encoded protein: CASSYTWGQGNQPQHF.

The chain combines TRBV14 with TRBJ2-7; 9 bases are a match to TRBD1. CDR3 length: 14 amino acids. V was clipped by 4 bases and J by 6 bases; unmatched bases: 7. CDR1 is SGHDN and CDR2 is FVKESK in the germline V gene. The CDR3 DNA is TGTGCCAGCAGCCCTACAGGGGGCGGACGCGAGCAGTACTTC. Translated: CASSPTGGGREQYF.

The chain combines TRBV7-2 with TRBJ2-7; D unresolved. This CDR3 spans 14 amino acids. Germline values: CDR1 SGHTA, CDR2 FQGNSA. Trimming cost V 1 base and J 2 bases, with 9 bases left between them. The CDR3 region has the DNA TGTGCCAGCAGCTTAGGTCCGGTAACCTACGAGCAGTACTTC. It yields the protein CASSLGPVTYEQYF. Variable domain in full (rest from reference TRBV7-2 and TRBJ2-7): GAGVSQSPSNKVTEKGKDVELRCDPISGHTALYWYRQSLGQGLEFLIYFQGNSAPDKSGLPSDRFSAERTGGSVSTLTIQRTQQEDSAVYLCASSLGPVTYEQYFGPGTRLTVT.

In this sample, this clone turned up a few times. The chain uses TRBV19 and TRBJ1-1; 7 bases are a match to TRBD1. CDR3 length equals 14 residues. Germline CDR1 and CDR2: LNHDA and SQIVND (reference sequence). V dropped 6 bases and J dropped 4; count of bases not matched to a gene: 8. The CDR3 here is CASSATGLGTEAFF. CDR3 coding DNA: TGTGCCAGTAGCGCGACAGGGTTGGGCACTGAAGCTTTCTTT.

The V call is TRBV5-6, the J call TRBJ2-6; the D is unclear. Germline CDR1 reads SGHDT; CDR2 reads YYEEEE. V lost 1 base and J lost 3, with 5 bases in between. The length of the CDR3 is 14 residues. CDR3 nucleotide sequence: TGTGCCAGCAGCTTGTTCTATGGGGCCAACGTCCTGACTTTC. The encoded protein is CASSLFYGANVLTF.

The chain recombines TRBV28 with TRBJ2-3; possible D gene TRBD1, 5 bases. CDR3 length equals 12 residues. The V gene's germline CDR1 is MDHEN and CDR2 SYDVKM. V was shortened by 3 bases and J by 8 bases, with 9 bases between the two germline ends. The CDR3 bases are TGTGCCAGCAGTTTTAGGGGTCTTACGCAGTATTTT. Its translation: CASSFRGLTQYF.

V usage is TRBV4-2 and J usage is TRBJ2-1; D not certain. Per germline, CDR1 LGHNA and CDR2 YNFKEQ. The CDR3 covers 14 residues. The V gene lost 4 bases and the J gene lost 0 bases, with 7 bases spanning the gap. This chain's CDR3 is CASSPSHSYNEQFF. The CDR3 DNA is TGTGCCAGCAGCCCCAGTCACTCCTACAATGAGCAGTTCTTC.

This clone was recorded only once. This sequence joins TRBV12-2 and TRBJ2-1; no check of the table's D call, TRBD2, against the DNA was made. TRBV12-2 is termed a pseudogene. The CDR3 is 18 residues long. This CDR3 is CASRLAGSGAWNLDEQFF. CDR3 coding DNA: TGTGCAAGTCGCTTAGCGGGGAGCGGGGCGTGGAACTTGGATGAGCAGTTCTTC.

V usage is TRBV27 and J usage is TRBJ2-7; TRBD1 might be the D (5 bases). V shed 9 bases and J shed 1 base, with 25 bases lying between them. Germline CDR1 reads MNHEY; CDR2 reads SMNVEV (reference sequence). This CDR3 spans 17 amino acids. CDR3 bases: TGTGCCAGAATACCTCGCCGAAGGGGCTTCGGGTCCTACGAGCAGTACTTC. This encodes CARIPRRRGFGSYEQYF.

V and J are TRBV2 and TRBJ1-3; no clear D. The germline V gene has CDR1 SNHLY and CDR2 FYNNEI. The V end was cut by 5 bases, the J end by 0 bases, with 8 bases between. This CDR3 contains 14 residues. The CDR3 DNA is TGTGCCAGCAGTTCGGGGAGCTCTGGAAACACCATATATTTT. As protein: CASSSGSSGNTIYF. The full variable domain, with the rest looked up from reference TRBV2 and TRBJ1-3, is EPEVTQTPSHQVTQMGQEVILRCVPISNHLYFYWYRQILGQKVEFLVSFYNNEISEKSEIFDDQFSVERPDGSNFTLKIRSTKLEDSAMYFCASSSGSSGNTIYFGEGSWLTVV.

V usage is TRBV9 and J usage is TRBJ2-7, with D uncertain. CDR1 is SGDLS, CDR2 YYNGEE, per germline. V lost 1 base, J lost 0 bases, and 8 bases lay in between. This CDR3 has 14 amino acids. This CDR3 is CASSVTESSYEQYF. In nucleotides, the CDR3 is TGTGCCAGCAGCGTAACAGAGAGCTCCTACGAGCAGTACTTC.

The chain uses TRBV7-9 and TRBJ1-2; 7 bases fit TRBD1. Germline lookup yields CDR1 SEHNR and CDR2 FQNEAQ (reference sequence). V was pared by 4 bases and J by 2 bases, with 7 bases of the junction left unmatched. The CDR3 totals 15 residues. CDR3 residues: CASSSSGDRNYGYTF. The CDR3 DNA is TGTGCCAGCAGCTCTTCAGGGGACAGAAACTATGGCTACACCTTC. Using reference TRBV7-9 and TRBJ1-2 for the parts outside the CDR3, the full variable domain is DTGVSQNPRHKITKRGQNVTFRCDPISEHNRLYWYRQTLGQGPEFLTYFQNEAQLEKSRLLSDRFSAERPKGSFSTLEIQRTEQGDSAMYLCASSSSGDRNYGYTFGSGTRLTVV.

In this sample, this clone turned up once. The chain recombines TRBV7-9 with TRBJ1-2; D is perhaps TRBD1 (6 bases). V lost 3 bases and J lost 2, with 16 bases in between. The CDR3 runs to 16 residues. CDR1 SEHNR and CDR2 FQNEAQ come from the germline V gene (reference sequence). The CDR3, as DNA: TGTGCCAGCAGCTTTGAATCGGGACACCTGAACTATGGCTACACCTTC. This codes for CASSFESGHLNYGYTF. The complete variable domain, with remaining parts taken from reference TRBV7-9 and TRBJ1-2, reads DTGVSQNPRHKITKRGQNVTFRCDPISEHNRLYWYRQTLGQGPEFLTYFQNEAQLEKSRLLSDRFSAERPKGSFSTLEIQRTEQGDSAMYLCASSFESGHLNYGYTFGSGTRLTVV.

This chain links TRBV27 with TRBJ2-1, with TRBD2 matching over 10 bases. This CDR3 has 18 residues. With 2 bases clipped from V and 4 bases from J, the junction kept 11 bases outside the gene matches. Germline CDR1 reads MNHEY; CDR2 reads SMNVEV (reference sequence). CDR3 region: CASSLLPSGSLGYNEQFF. CDR3 DNA: TGTGCCAGCAGTTTACTGCCTAGCGGGAGCCTTGGGTACAATGAGCAGTTCTTC.

This sequence joins TRBV10-3 and TRBJ2-5, with a possible D match to TRBD1 (5 bases). The closer fit of TRBJ2-7 to the DNA end suggests the J call may be wrong. CDR1 is ENHRY, CDR2 SYGVKD, per germline. This CDR3 spans 12 amino acids. In DNA form, the CDR3 reads TGTGCCATAGGAACAGGTTCCTACGAGCAGTACTTC. Translation: CAIGTGSYEQYF.

This chain joins TRBV19 and TRBJ1-1; D is ambiguous. The CDR3 sequence is 13 residues long. Germline V gene sequence: CDR1 LNHDA, CDR2 SQIVND (reference sequence). Trimming stripped 7 bases from V and 4 bases from J, with 13 bases between. The CDR3, as DNA: TGTGCCAGTATAGGGAGGCAGCTCACTGAAGCTTTCTTT. Encoded protein: CASIGRQLTEAFF.

V and J are TRBV5-4 and TRBJ2-3; the match to TRBD2 covers 7 bases. The ends lost 4 bases at V and 2 bases at J; junction bases unmatched: 1. The CDR3 has 13 amino acids. Germline V gives CDR1 SGHNT, CDR2 YYREEE (reference sequence). Written as DNA, the CDR3 is TGTGCCAGCAGCGGGACTATCACAGATACGCAGTATTTT. It translates to CASSGTITDTQYF.